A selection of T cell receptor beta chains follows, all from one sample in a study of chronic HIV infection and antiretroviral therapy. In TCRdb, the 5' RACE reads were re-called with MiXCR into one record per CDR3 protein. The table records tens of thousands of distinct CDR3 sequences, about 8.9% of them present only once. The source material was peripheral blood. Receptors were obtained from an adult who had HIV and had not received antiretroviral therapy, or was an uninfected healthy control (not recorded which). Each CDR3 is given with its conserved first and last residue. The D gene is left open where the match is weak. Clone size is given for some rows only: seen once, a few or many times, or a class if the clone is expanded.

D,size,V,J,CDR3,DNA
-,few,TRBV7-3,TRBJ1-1,CASSLTVNTEAFF,TGTGCCAGCAGCCTCACCGTAAACACTGAAGCTTTCTTT
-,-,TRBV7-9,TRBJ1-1,CASSSPGSSAEAFF,TGTGCCAGCAGCTCCCCGGGCTCGAGCGCTGAAGCTTTCTTT
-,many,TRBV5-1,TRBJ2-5,CASSRSGGASETQYF,TGCGCCAGCAGCCGTTCTGGGGGCGCGTCGGAGACCCAGTACTTC
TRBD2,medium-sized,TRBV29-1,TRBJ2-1,CSVEAGGRREQFF,TGCAGCGTTGAAGCGGGAGGGCGGCGGGAGCAGTTCTTC
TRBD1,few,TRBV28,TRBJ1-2,CASSLTTQGARTF,TGTGCCAGCAGTTTAACTACCCAGGGGGCGCGGACCTTC
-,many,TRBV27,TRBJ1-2,CASSLAGYGYTF,TGTGCCAGCAGTCTGGCTGGGTATGGCTACACCTTC
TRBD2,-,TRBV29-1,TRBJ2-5,CSVAQREGPQTQYF,TGTAGCGTAGCCCAGCGGGAGGGTCCCCAGACCCAGTACTTC
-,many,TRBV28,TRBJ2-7,CASSFQTYEQYF,TGTGCCAGCAGTTTTCAGACCTACGAGCAGTACTTC
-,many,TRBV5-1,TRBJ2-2,CASSLKTTGELFF,TGCGCCAGCAGCTTAAAGACCACCGGGGAGCTGTTTTTT
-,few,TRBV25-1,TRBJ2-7,CASSDPGDRTSSYEQYF,TGTGCCAGCAGTGATCCCGGAGACAGAACCAGCTCCTACGAGCAGTACTTC
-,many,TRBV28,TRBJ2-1,CASRTSGASYNEQFF,TGTGCCAGCAGGACATCGGGGGCCTCCTACAATGAGCAGTTCTTC
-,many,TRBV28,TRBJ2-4,CASSLPRALAKNIQYF,TGTGCCAGCAGTTTACCCAGGGCCCTAGCCAAAAACATTCAGTACTTC
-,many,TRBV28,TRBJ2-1,CASQPGMGYNEQFF,TGTGCCAGTCAGCCGGGAATGGGGTACAATGAGCAGTTCTTC
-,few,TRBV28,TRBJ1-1,CASSFGIREGLNTEAFF,TGTGCCAGCAGTTTTGGAATAAGGGAGGGGCTAAACACTGAAGCTTTCTTT
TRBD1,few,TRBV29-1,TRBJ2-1,CSGDRGMGNEQFF,TGCAGCGGGGACAGGGGAATGGGCAATGAGCAGTTCTTC
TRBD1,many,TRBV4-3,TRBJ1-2,CASSQGAGQLNNYGYTF,TGCGCCAGCAGCCAAGGCGCGGGACAGTTGAACAACTATGGCTACACCTTC
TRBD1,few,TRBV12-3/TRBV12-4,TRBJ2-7,CASSFWGTGAYEQYF,TGTGCCAGCAGTTTTTGGGGGACAGGGGCCTACGAGCAGTACTTC
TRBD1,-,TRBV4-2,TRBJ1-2,CASSPWTGFSAGYTF,TGTGCCAGCAGCCCTTGGACAGGGTTTTCGGCTGGCTACACCTTC
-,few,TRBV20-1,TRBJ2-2,CSARDNRLGRTGELFF,TGCAGTGCTAGAGATAACCGACTAGGTCGCACCGGGGAGCTGTTTTTT
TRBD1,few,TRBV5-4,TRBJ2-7,CASSPPGTGDEQYF,TGTGCCAGCAGCCCCCCCGGGACAGGGGACGAGCAGTACTTC
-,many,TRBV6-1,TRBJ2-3,CASSERDTQYF,TGTGCCAGCAGTGAGAGGGATACGCAGTATTTT
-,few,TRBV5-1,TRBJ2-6,CASSSTGPSGGANVLTF,TGCGCCAGCAGCTCCACAGGACCGTCCGGAGGGGCCAACGTCCTGACTTTC
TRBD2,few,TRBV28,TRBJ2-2,CASSFRGVTGELFF,TGTGCCAGCAGTTTCCGGGGGGTCACCGGGGAGCTGTTTTTT
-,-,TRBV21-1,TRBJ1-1,CASSKVVHQGMNTEAFF,TGTGCCAGCAGCAAAGTTGTCCACCAGGGAATGAACACTGAAGCTTTCTTT
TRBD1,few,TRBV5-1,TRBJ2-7,CASSPRQGPYEQYF,TGCGCCAGCAGCCCCAGACAGGGCCCCTACGAGCAGTACTTC
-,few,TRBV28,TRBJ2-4,CASSLSGRLNIQYF,TGTGCCAGCAGTTTAAGCGGCAGGTTAAACATTCAGTACTTC
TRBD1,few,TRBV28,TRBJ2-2,CATVPQGVPGELFF,TGTGCCACCGTACCACAGGGGGTCCCCGGGGAGCTGTTTTTT
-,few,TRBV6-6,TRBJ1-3,CASSVNSGNTIYF,TGTGCCAGCAGCGTGAATTCTGGAAACACCATATATTTT
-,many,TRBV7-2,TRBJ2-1,CASSLSVASNEQFF,TGTGCCAGCAGCTTATCTGTAGCCTCCAATGAGCAGTTCTTC
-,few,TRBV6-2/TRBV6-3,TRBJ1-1,CASTVARGGEAFF,TGTGCCAGCACCGTTGCTCGGGGGGGCGAAGCTTTCTTT
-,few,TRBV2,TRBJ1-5,CASSDHQPQHF,TGTGCCAGCAGCGATCATCAGCCCCAGCATTTT
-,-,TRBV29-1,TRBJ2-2,CSVKTTVPGELFF,TGCAGCGTCAAGACGACAGTGCCCGGGGAGCTGTTTTTT
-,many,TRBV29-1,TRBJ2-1,CSVVPGIYNEQFF,TGCAGCGTTGTTCCGGGAATCTACAATGAGCAGTTCTTC
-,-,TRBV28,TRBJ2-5,CASSLKRETQYF,TGTGCCAGCAGTTTGAAGAGAGAGACCCAGTACTTC
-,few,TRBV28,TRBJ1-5,CASRIGMHQPQHF,TGTGCCAGCAGGATAGGGATGCATCAGCCCCAGCATTTT